The following is a T cell receptor beta chain sequence with its context. The length of the CDR3 is 15 residues. The V end was cut by 2 bases, the J end by 3 bases, with 16 bases between. CDR1 is GTSNPN and CDR2 is SVGIG in the germline V gene (reference sequence). This sample is part of a study of blood T cell repertoires in COVID-19. TCRdb's table, derived via immunoSEQ multiplex PCR, lists solely in-frame clones and lacks some. The sample carries fewer than 120,000 clones, under 75% recorded once. The source of this sequence is a woman aged 60 to 75 with acute or convalescent COVID-19. The chain carries TRBV30 and TRBJ2-5; a weak D match, TRBD2 (5 bases). The sample was peripheral blood. The CDR3 DNA reads as TGTGCCTGGAGTTCCGGAGGACCGTTGAAAGAGACCCAGTACTTC. It translates to CAWSSGGPLKETQYF. Filled out from reference TRBV30 and TRBJ2-5, the complete variable domain reads SQTIHQWPATLVQPVGSPLSLECTVEGTSNPNLYWYRQAAGRGLQLLFYSVGIGQISSEVPQNLSASRPQDRQFILSSKKLLLSDSGFYLCAWSSGGPLKETQYFGPGTRLLVL.